This TCR beta chain was captured by sequencing in a study of blood T cell repertoires in COVID-19 (dated by TCRdb to the early 2020s). Regarding the research as a whole: The collaborator samples originated in the United States, Italy and Spain and spanned the acute and convalescent phases of COVID-19. The material from the prospective study consisted of cDNA or gDNA derived from T cells, B-cell-depleted T cells, or PBMCs. The repertoires were released in a freely available public database intended as a resource for research on the immune response to SARS-CoV-2. Deeply sampled blood TCRbeta repertoires from subjects exposed to, actively infected with, or recovered from COVID-19 were included in the dataset. A de-identified subject ID, COVID-19 status, age in years and sex were almost always included in the sample metadata. Where HLA class I and class II types were available, the types were taken from metadata supplied by the sample provider, not from assay-based typing. Samples were obtained from the ongoing ImmuneRACE study (first 160 participants) and from about 1,300 subjects provided by 6 global collaborators. What the work shows at the level of the full study, not this receptor alone: The quantity of clinical and demographic metadata differed by source and by participant and was supplied without curation.

Each collaborating institution followed its own protocols to collect whole blood in K2EDTA tubes. Collaborator samples were shipped for TCRbeta analysis as frozen whole blood, isolated PBMCs, or DNA extracted from either sample type. The CDR3 holds 16 amino acids from the cysteine to the phenylalanine. Only the CDR3 DNA is retained, 48 bases long and in frame from the first base. V has 3 bases trimmed and J has 7 bases trimmed; junction bases matching no gene number 6. CDR1 and CDR2 are read off the germline V gene (reference sequence) as LNHDA and SQIVND. TCRbeta CDR3 regions were amplified from genomic DNA using the immunoSEQ Assay, a bias-controlled multiplex PCR. Under the source paper's analysis protocol: Nucleated cell counts per sample were estimated from amplification of reference gene primers within the assay. To quantify the absolute abundance of each unique TCRbeta CDR3 rearrangement, sequence reads were collapsed and filtered. For each sample, productive Simpson clonality was calculated as the square root of Simpson's diversity index over productive rearrangements. TCRdb carries this immuneACCESS record with in-frame sequences only. Its versions omit some clonotypes, under half of them owing to an unresolved V gene in the studies checked, with the rest unexplained. V and J calls and clone size are given by that table; D and trimming were obtained from the DNA. The sample table contains 140,000 or so clones; only one count was recorded for approximately 90% of them. The top ten hold approximately 10% of the sample.

On this clone itself: There is no known antigen for this receptor. The input lacks base qualities; no much larger clone sits a single base away.

This TCR came from a woman older than 75 with acute or convalescent COVID-19. The sample comprised peripheral blood. The chain uses TRBV19 and TRBJ2-7; the central 16 bases match TRBD2. The CDR3 protein: CASSMGLAGGPGEQYF. The base sequence is TGTGCCAGTAGTATGGGACTAGCGGGGGGGCCCGGGGAGCAGTACTTC.